This T cell receptor (beta chain) was identified in a study of PD-L1 blockade in urothelial cancer. V lost 11 bases and J 1 base, leaving 9 bases between the germline ends. The CDR3 contains 11 residues. Germline V CDR1 and CDR2: ENHRY, SYGVKD. TCRdb's table, derived via immunoSEQ multiplex PCR, lists solely in-frame clones and lacks some. The profile shows about 55,000 clones, roughly 80% of them singletons. V usage is TRBV10-3 and J usage is TRBJ2-7, with D perhaps matching TRBD2 (6 bases). The clonotype comes from a man in his 70s with urothelial cancer. Source: PBMCs, taken around atezolizumab (anti-PD-L1) treatment. CDR3 sequence reads: CASSGSYEQYF. CDR3 coding DNA: TGTGCCTCCAGCGGGTCCTACGAGCAGTACTTC.